This TCR beta chain was identified in a study of T cell responses to AZD1222 COVID-19 vaccine (dated by TCRdb to the early 2020s). With respect to the entire study: AZD1222 recipients whose second dose came at about 4 weeks and those whose second dose came at about 12 weeks were combined into one group, since spike-specific TCR depth and breadth did not differ between the two schedules. A total of 230 to 250 trial participants underwent TCR sequencing, of whom some 210 received two doses of AZD1222 and about 25 received two doses of the MenACWY control vaccine. Trial participants were enrolled into age subgroups of 18-55, 56-69 and 70-plus years, which contained 148, 28 and 57 TCR-sequenced participants, respectively. Findings and caveats that apply to the study as a whole: Reportedly, close to half of the unique spike-specific TCRs recognized epitopes lying outside the regions that are mutated in the B.1.351 and B.1.1.7 variants. Because no day 14 peak-response samples were available, repertoires were characterized only after the peak T cell response. The 56-69-year group was small, and its depth increase did not reach significance, likely because of low power. A significant rise in spike-specific TCR breadth and depth was observed after two AZD1222 doses relative to day 0 and relative to MenACWY recipients. Conclusions about previously exposed vaccinees are limited because only five to seven AZD1222 recipients were SARS-CoV-2 seropositive at baseline. Participants were mostly white British and included more females than males, and it was suggested by the authors that clonal diversity may have been underestimated. The vaccine-associated CD4 TCRs covered the entire spike protein, and the dominant responses fell in regions 160-218 and 743-854.

CDR1 and CDR2, looked up from the germline V gene, are MNHNS and SASEGT. A distance of 8 bases separates the germline ends of V and J, which lose 2 bases and 0 bases respectively. The CDR3 covers 15 residues, taking in both the cysteine and the phenylalanine. Only CDR3 DNA remains: 45 bases, in frame from the first base. With regard to this clone: There is no known antigen for this receptor. The sample holds no much larger clone one base away, and base qualities are not on file.

The CDR3 regions of human TCRbeta chains were analyzed by immunosequencing. As for the authors' bioinformatics: TCRs in the repertoires were matched against a reference library of SARS-CoV-2-specific TCRs that had been generated with the MIRA antigen-specificity platform. Breadth was defined as the fraction of unique TCRs that were SARS-CoV-2-associated. Depth was defined as the fraction of total T cells that were SARS-CoV-2-associated. Each spike-specific TCR was assigned to its reactive spike region and to a CD4 or CD8 class using the MIRA data. Log10-transformed breadth and depth values were compared by one-way ANOVA with Sidak's multiple comparisons tests. Drawn from immuneACCESS, this table holds only the in-frame rearrangements with V and J called that TCRdb kept. Clones are partly lost; checked studies trace under half to an unresolved V gene and leave the rest unexplained. V and J calls and clone size are those listed in that table; D and trimming were worked out from the DNA. The sample table holds about 130,000 clones, of which roughly 84% were seen once. 9.5% to 15% of the sample rests with the top ten.

The sample's time point, from its label and the paper: baseline before first vaccination. Vaccinee samples came from UK trials COV001 and COV002, including a single-blind randomized controlled phase 2/3 trial of AZD1222 (ChAdOx1 nCoV-19) in healthy adults. For TCRbeta chain sequencing, PBMC samples were collected from trial participants at day 0 and at day 28 after the second dose. This sequence was found in an adult in good health. The material sequenced was peripheral blood, taken on day 0 of AZD1222 vaccination. Recombination joined TRBV6-1 with TRBJ1-5; no confident D gene assignment can be made. The CDR3 region reads CASSEMSDSNQPQHF. The DNA reads as follows: TGTGCCAGCAGTGAAATGTCAGATAGCAATCAGCCCCAGCATTTT.